This is a list of T cell receptor beta chains from one sample in a study of T cell repertoires in cytomegalovirus infection. TCRdb called the reads again in MiXCR, with one record for every CDR3 protein. This sample yields 450,000 to 650,000 distinct CDR3 sequences, of which more than 25% are seen a single time; less than 15% belongs to the top ten. The specimen was PBMCs. These receptor sequences come from a human donor in good health (CMV status not recorded). Some clones in this sample may be carry-over from other donors' samples. CDR3s include the opening cysteine and the closing phenylalanine or tryptophan.

>TRBJ1-2|TRBV24-1
CATSDWDSPYGYTF
>TRBJ1-5|TRBV23-1
CASSQLQGAVSNQPQHF
>TRBJ1-5|TRBV10-3
CAISESRGQPQHF
>TRBJ2-1|TRBV11-2
CASSLGQGFYNEQFF
>TRBJ2-7|TRBV5-4
CASSLSPSKTYEQYF
>TRBJ2-1|TRBV12-3/TRBV12-4
CASSLTKIGEQFF
>TRBJ1-1|TRBV28
CASSFSGGPTEAFF
>TRBJ2-3|TRBV6-1
CACRHGGYSDTQYF
>TRBJ2-1|TRBV12-3/TRBV12-4
CASSLERGFYNEQFF
>TRBJ2-3|TRBV27
CASSGRPRSDTQYF
>TRBJ2-3|TRBV20-1
CSARMAVATDTQYF
>TRBJ2-2|TRBV10-3
CACSPSVTTGELFF
>TRBJ2-1|TRBV6-6
CASEQGAAEQFF
>TRBJ2-7|TRBV20-1
CSAISGTSGSHEQYF
>TRBJ1-3|TRBV28
CASSSRIQSSGNTIYF
>TRBJ1-5|TRBV7-2
CASSFIGGSRNQPQHF
>TRBJ1-1|TRBV5-1
CASSPSGDHQLTEAFF
>TRBJ2-6|TRBV11-2
CASRTSETGANVLTF
>TRBJ1-2|TRBV7-6
CASSLGDRGAGYTF
>TRBJ2-5|TRBV27
CASTRKTGGYETQYF
>TRBJ2-7|TRBV6-2/TRBV6-3
CASSYPSGRALYEQYF
>TRBJ2-1|TRBV27
CASSLSRQGEQFF
>TRBJ1-4|TRBV11-2
CASSLYLGQWNEKLFF
>TRBJ1-1|TRBV28
CASSSGTLRWNTEAFF
>TRBJ1-3|TRBV18
CASSRGFSGNTIYF
>TRBJ2-5|TRBV7-2
CASSQRTSAVRETQYF
>TRBJ1-4|TRBV14
CASRDGTHEKLFF
>TRBJ1-3|TRBV12-3/TRBV12-4
CASSPTGIGGNTIYF
>TRBJ1-1|TRBV24-1
CATQLGWNTEAFF
>TRBJ2-1|TRBV6-2/TRBV6-3
CASSWRRGWVNEQFF
>TRBJ2-7|TRBV11-2
CASSLGTGTGGHEQYF